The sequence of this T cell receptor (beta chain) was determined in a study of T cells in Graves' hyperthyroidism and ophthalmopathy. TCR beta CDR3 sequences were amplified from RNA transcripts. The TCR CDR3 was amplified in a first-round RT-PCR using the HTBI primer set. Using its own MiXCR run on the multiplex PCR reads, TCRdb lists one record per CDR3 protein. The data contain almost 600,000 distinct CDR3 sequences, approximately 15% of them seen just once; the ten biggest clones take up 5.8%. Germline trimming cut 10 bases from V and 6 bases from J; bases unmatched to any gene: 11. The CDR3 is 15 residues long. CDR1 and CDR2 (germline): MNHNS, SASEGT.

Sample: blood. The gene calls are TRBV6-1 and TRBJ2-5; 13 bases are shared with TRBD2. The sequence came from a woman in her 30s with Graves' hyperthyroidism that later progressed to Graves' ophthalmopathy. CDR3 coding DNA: TGTGCCATCAGCCGCGGACTAGCGGGAGAAAAGACCCAGTACTTC. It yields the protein CAISRGLAGEKTQYF.